What follows is one T cell receptor (beta chain) and its context. Its antigen is not identified. Trimming removed 8 bases from V and 6 bases from J, with 22 bases in between. Germline V gene lookup returns CDR1 LNHDA and CDR2 SQIVND (reference sequence). The CDR3 has 16 amino acids. Clones were sequenced by immunoSEQ multiplex PCR, and TCRdb holds only the in-frame ones, with some missing. The data show about 120,000 clones, 70% to 90% seen once. This record belongs to a study of cytomegalovirus exposure and HLA in healthy donors. Broader study findings: For cytomegalovirus status, the classifier reportedly gave diagnoses with high specificity and sensitivity. Specific recognition of CMV antigens was confirmed in vitro for a few chains (all CMV-associated).

The rearrangement uses TRBV19 and TRBJ2-2, with a weak D call TRBD1 (6 bases). The clonotype originates from a man between 18 and 29 years old in good health and CMV-seronegative. Sequencing used PBMCs. The CDR3 nucleotides read TGTGCCAGTGCCAGGGGTTCTCCTACGATACCCGGGGAGCTGTTTTTT. Protein product: CASARGSPTIPGELFF.